The entry that follows covers one T cell receptor beta chain sequence. Its matching antigen is unknown. Regarding time point: baseline, week 1 (first vaccination visit). Indicated treatment: pre-vaccination baseline after standard-of-care therapy. The data are from a study of a mutant IDH1 vaccine in newly diagnosed glioma. For the study at large: Receipt of radiotherapy, temozolomide, or both preceded the study, and most received both.

This CDR3 has 14 residues. Between the trimmed V and J ends, which lost 3 bases and 5 bases, there was a span of 13 bases. Germline CDR1 MDHEN, CDR2 SYDVKM. Method: immunoSEQ multiplex PCR; TCRdb's copy keeps in-frame clones and lacks some. The sample records roughly 70,000 clones, around 85% being singletons. General study results and limits: The authors found pseudoprogression apparently unrelated to changes in top peripheral T cell clonotypes. The occurrence of vaccine-induced immune responses was seen in around 95% of patients.

The clonotype comes from a man younger than 40 with glioma. The J gene is TRBJ1-1, the V gene TRBV28; no definite D call. Material: PBMCs, obtained from a glioma patient treated with radiotherapy, temozolomide or both. CDR3 DNA: TGTGCCAGCAGTTTTATCGGCGGGCGGACTGAAGCTTTCTTT. This codes for CASSFIGGRTEAFF.